This TCR beta chain was captured in a study of shared clonotypes between healthy human individuals. Assay: immunoSEQ multiplex PCR; the TCRdb copy retains only in-frame clones and omits some. The sample has about 1 million clones; about 76% are singletons. The CDR3 runs to 15 residues. The germline gives CDR1 GTSNPN, CDR2 SVGIG (reference sequence). V gave up 3 bases and J gave up 2 bases, with 17 bases separating them. The rearrangement uses TRBV30 and TRBJ2-7; a possible D gene is TRBD1 (5 bases). Source material: memory CD4+ T cells sorted from blood. This sample's subset: CD45RA-negative fraction. This receptor was identified in a man aged 18-30 years in good health. The CDR3 sequence is CAWRKTVRPAYEQYF. CDR3 nucleotides: TGTGCCTGGAGGAAGACAGTGCGGCCCGCCTACGAGCAGTACTTC. Together with reference TRBV30 and TRBJ2-7, the CDR3 gives the full variable domain: SQTIHQWPATLVQPVGSPLSLECTVEGTSNPNLYWYRQAAGRGLQLLFYSVGIGQISSEVPQNLSASRPQDRQFILSSKKLLLSDSGFYLCAWRKTVRPAYEQYFGPGTRLTVT.